This passage covers 28 T cell receptor beta chains from one sample sequenced in a study of T-cell reconstitution after alpha-beta-depleted transplantation in children (dated by TCRdb to 2016 to 2017). Antigen specificity for these receptors is unknown. Library preparation used PCR. For sequencing, an Illumina HiSeq 2500 was employed. TCR libraries were prepared with molecular barcoding, using unique molecular identifiers to normalize TCRbeta repertoire quantification. Starting from the raw public reads, TCRdb applied fastp trimming at Q25, assembled clones with MiXCR and retained in-frame beta chains. A single entry per CDR3 protein holds the most common genes and DNA from its merged rows. Across this sample there are about 300,000 distinct CDR3 sequences, with approximately 7.3% seen only once. The top ten hold approximately 9% of the sample. What the authors observed across the whole study: The frequencies of hyperexpanded clones fell over the following months, and after one year, T-cell counts and TCRbeta diversity were mostly attributed to newly produced T cells.

Explained via the paper, the treatment or condition label denotes: allogeneic hematopoietic cell transplantation with graft depleted of TCRalphabeta T cells and CD19 B cells. The sequenced sample was peripheral blood, obtained 360 days after TCRalphabeta/CD19-depleted stem cell transplant. The receptors originated from a female patient aged 2-15 years who had a stem cell transplant for Fanconi anemia, so the T cells may come from the graft donor.

The rearrangement joins TRBV18 to TRBJ2-1, with a weak D call TRBD1 (6 bases). The CDR3 is 16 amino acids. The V end lost 0 bases, the J end lost 2 bases, and 11 bases lay between the germline ends. In germline, CDR1 is KGHSH, CDR2 LQKENI. The CDR3 sequence is CASSPPQGYPYNEQFF. The CDR3 coding sequence is TGTGCCAGCTCACCACCACAGGGATACCCCTACAATGAGCAGTTCTTC.

At least ten counts were recorded for this clonotype. The chain employs TRBV18 and TRBJ2-1; unclear D gene. Trimming pared 3 bases from V and 14 bases from J, leaving 20 bases between. The CDR3 has 14 amino acids. CDR1 KGHSH and CDR2 LQKENI come from the germline V gene. The CDR3 sequence is CASSPLIGGEQEFF. The CDR3 region has the DNA TGTGCCAGCTCACCTCTGATAGGCGGCGAGCAAGAGTTCTTC.

This clonotype was seen at least ten times. The V and J genes are TRBV6-1 and TRBJ2-7, with D unresolved. From germline, CDR1 is MNHNS and CDR2 SASEGT. The CDR3 spans 13 residues. V lost 3 bases to trimming and J lost 1 base, with 7 bases between them. The CDR3 here is CASSDLISYEQYF. CDR3 bases: TGTGCCAGCAGTGATCTGATTTCCTACGAGCAGTACTTC.

This clonotype has just a few counts. This sequence joins TRBV20-1 and TRBJ2-5; D might be TRBD2 (5 bases). With 5 bases removed from V and 5 bases from J, the gap between germline ends came to 9 bases. CDR3 size: 11 residues. The germline V gene has CDR1 DFQATT and CDR2 SNEGSKA (reference sequence). CDR3 nucleotide sequence: TGCAGTGCTGCCCCGGGGGAGACCCAGTACTTC. This gives the protein CSAAPGETQYF.

The chain combines TRBV28 with TRBJ2-3; D possibly corresponds to TRBD2 (6 bases). CDR1 and CDR2 from the germline V gene are MDHEN and SYDVKM. The CDR3 spans 15 residues. Trimming removed 7 bases from V and 4 bases from J, with 18 bases in between. The CDR3 DNA reads as TGTGCCAGCACCGAGGGGCGTGGGAGGTCAGATACGCAGTATTTT. Amino acids: CASTEGRGRSDTQYF.

The CDR3 nucleotides are TGTGCCATCTCCGAATCACCGGGACAGGTGAACACTGAAGCTTTCTTT. This encodes CAISESPGQVNTEAFF. This rearrangement joins TRBV6-2 or TRBV6-3 to TRBJ1-1, with 8 bases matching TRBD1. The CDR3 sequence is 16 residues long. Germline V lookup: CDR1 MNHEY, CDR2 SVGEGT. The V gene end was trimmed by 10 bases and the J gene end by 0 bases; junction bases not matched to a gene: 13.

The V gene is TRBV12-3 or TRBV12-4, the J gene TRBJ2-1; D perhaps matches TRBD2 (6 bases). V was cut by 6 bases and J by 1 base, with 19 bases left in between. CDR3 length: 17 residues. The CDR3 protein is CASSEGDPGLSYNEQFF. The CDR3 coding sequence is TGTGCCAGCAGCGAAGGAGATCCGGGACTGTCCTACAATGAGCAGTTCTTC.

The table lists this clonotype with a few counts. A read error may produce the germline difference seen at one junction end. The CDR3 coding sequence is TGTGCCTGCAGCCCAGCACCCCAAAGCACAGATACGCAGTATTTT. Translated: CACSPAPQSTDTQYF. The V call is TRBV3-1, the J call TRBJ2-3; D gene unclear. CDR1 and CDR2 (germline): LGHDT, YNNKEL (reference sequence). The CDR3 totals 15 residues.

The chain uses TRBV11-2 and TRBJ2-5; 9 nucleotides match TRBD2. CDR3 length: 16 amino acids. V lost 5 bases, J lost 2 bases, and 9 bases stayed unmatched. CDR1 is SGHAT and CDR2 is FQNNGV in the germline V gene. This CDR3 reads CASSPSSSGRQETQYF. The CDR3 DNA follows: TGTGCCAGCAGCCCCTCTAGCAGCGGGAGGCAAGAGACCCAGTACTTC. Using reference TRBV11-2 and TRBJ2-5 for the parts outside the CDR3, the full variable domain is EAGVAQSPRYKIIEKRQSVAFWCNPISGHATLYWYQQILGQGPKLLIQFQNNGVVDDSQLPKDRFSAERLKGVDSTLKIQPAKLEDSAVYLCASSPSSSGRQETQYFGPGTRLLVL.

This clonotype was recorded many times. V is TRBV12-3 or TRBV12-4 and J is TRBJ2-1; tentatively, D is TRBD1 or TRBD2 (6 bases each). Trimming took off 0 bases at V and 10 bases at J, with 16 bases between the two ends. The CDR3 is made up of 15 amino acids. For the CDR3, the DNA is TGTGCCAGCAGTTTAGCGCTAAAGAGGGGGAGGGAGCAGTTCTTC. Translated: CASSLALKRGREQFF.

The chain uses TRBV20-1 and TRBJ2-1; D is unresolved. CDR1 is DFQATT and CDR2 is SNEGSKA in the germline V gene (reference sequence). This CDR3 region has 16 residues. V lost 5 bases and J 1 base, leaving 18 bases between the germline ends. CDR3 sequence: CSAAPRTATSYNEQFF. In DNA, the CDR3 is TGCAGTGCTGCCCCCCGGACGGCCACTTCCTACAATGAGCAGTTCTTC.

Ten or more counts support this clonotype. The chain combines TRBV11-2 with TRBJ2-3; TRBD1 might be the D (5 bases). Trimming stripped 5 bases from V and 7 bases from J, with 22 bases between. The CDR3 spans 16 residues. Germline assignment: CDR1 SGHAT and CDR2 FQNNGV. CDR3 residues: CASSPSGQNGYYTQYF. In DNA form, the CDR3 reads TGTGCCAGCAGCCCCTCTGGACAAAACGGTTACTATACGCAGTATTTT.

This clonotype was detected a few times. The chain joins TRBV5-1 to TRBJ2-1; D gene unclear. CDR1 is SGHRS, CDR2 YFSETQ, per germline. The CDR3 loop spans 12 amino acids. V was clipped by 0 bases and J by 9 bases, with 7 bases between them. CDR3 protein: CASSLVASEQFF. DNA of the CDR3: TGCGCCAGCAGCTTGGTGGCCTCTGAGCAGTTCTTC. Full variable domain (rest looked up from reference TRBV5-1 and TRBJ2-1): KAGVTQTPRYLIKTRGQQVTLSCSPISGHRSVSWYQQTPGQGLQFLFEYFSETQRNKGNFPGRFSGRQFSNSRSEMNVSTLELGDSALYLCASSLVASEQFFGPGTRLTVL.

This clonotype was counted only a few times. The CDR3 nucleotides are TGTGCCAGCAGCGTAGGCAGGGGAGGATGGGGCACTGAAGCTTTCTTT. It is translated as CASSVGRGGWGTEAFF. The chain combines TRBV9 with TRBJ1-1, with TRBD1 as a possible D gene (6 bases). Trimming removed 0 bases from V and 4 bases from J, with 16 bases in between. The CDR3 runs 16 residues. Germline-derived CDR1 and CDR2 are SGDLS and YYNGEE.

This clonotype turned up a few times. CDR3 in amino acids: CASSVGASGAPIYEQYF. Written as DNA, the CDR3 is TGTGCCAGCAGCGTAGGGGCTAGCGGGGCGCCCATCTACGAGCAGTACTTC. The chain carries TRBV9 and TRBJ2-7; 9 bases agree with TRBD2. The CDR3 runs to 17 residues. Germline CDR1 is SGDLS and CDR2 is YYNGEE. J was trimmed by 3 bases and V by 0 bases; bases with no gene match: 10.

This clonotype was counted many times. The V gene is TRBV5-6, the J gene TRBJ2-3, with TRBD1 matching 7 bases. The CDR3 is made up of 14 amino acids. Trimming removed 4 bases from V and 8 bases from J; junction bases left unmatched: 10. Germline CDR1 reads SGHDT; CDR2 reads YYEEEE. CDR3 region: CASSLILTGSTQYF. The CDR3 nucleotides read TGTGCCAGCAGCCTAATCTTGACAGGGAGTACGCAGTATTTT.

Turning to this clonotype: One end of the junction varies from germline; a read error may be responsible. The chain is built from TRBV20-1 and TRBJ1-2; possible D gene TRBD1, 5 bases. CDR1 DFQATT and CDR2 SNEGSKA come from the germline V gene (reference sequence). The CDR3 spans 13 residues. The chain's CDR3 is CSATRVQGRDLGF. In DNA form, the CDR3 reads TGCAGTGCTACGAGGGTCCAGGGACGGGACCTGGGGTTC.

This clonotype was observed many times. V and J are TRBV7-9 and TRBJ2-1, with 12 nucleotides matching TRBD2. Per the germline V gene, CDR1 is SEHNR and CDR2 is FQNEAQ (reference sequence). V shed 5 bases and J 4 bases; nucleotides not matched to a gene: 9. The CDR3 spans 17 residues. Here the CDR3 DNA reads TGTGCCAGCAGCGCAAGACTAGCGGGAGATCCGTACAATGAGCAGTTCTTC. Translated, it gives CASSARLAGDPYNEQFF.

The V and J genes are TRBV18 and TRBJ2-1, with D possibly being TRBD1 (6 bases). This CDR3 spans 17 amino acids. V dropped 2 bases and J dropped 8 bases, with 22 bases sitting between them. Germline V lookup: CDR1 KGHSH, CDR2 LQKENI. Here the CDR3 DNA reads TGTGCCAGCTCACCATCAGGGGAAGTTTTTTGGTACTATGAGCAGTTCTTC. Protein sequence: CASSPSGEVFWYYEQFF.

This clonotype was detected ten times or more. The rearrangement links TRBV20-1 to TRBJ2-3; D is undetermined. Per germline, CDR1 DFQATT and CDR2 SNEGSKA (reference sequence). V dropped 0 bases and J dropped 7 bases, with 11 bases sitting between them. The CDR3 runs to 13 residues. The CDR3 DNA reads TGCAGTGCTAGAGACCTCAGCGCAAATACGCAGTATTTT. Translation: CSARDLSANTQYF.

The chain employs TRBV28 and TRBJ1-1; the D is unclear. V was clipped by 3 bases and J by 4 bases, with 12 bases between them. The CDR3 is made up of 14 amino acids. Germline V lookup: CDR1 MDHEN, CDR2 SYDVKM. DNA of the CDR3: TGTGCCAGCAGTTTTTTTGGGCGTACCACTGAAGCTTTCTTT. Translating it yields CASSFFGRTTEAFF.

The J gene is TRBJ2-3, the V gene TRBV4-3; 8 bases are shared with TRBD2. This CDR3 is built from 14 residues. CDR1 is LGHNA, CDR2 YSLEER, per germline. Trimming took 4 bases from V and 4 from J; bases not matched to a gene: 4. CDR3 nucleotide sequence: TGCGCCAGCAGCCTCGGGGGGGTGCCAGATACGCAGTATTTT. Its translation is CASSLGGVPDTQYF.

The table lists this clonotype with many counts. V usage is TRBV9 and J usage is TRBJ2-7, with TRBD1 matching over 7 bases. The germline gives CDR1 SGDLS, CDR2 YYNGEE. The CDR3 is made up of 15 amino acids. The trim removed 4 bases at V and 2 bases at J, leaving 9 bases unmatched. CDR3 DNA: TGTGCCAGCAGCCAGAGACAGGGAATGGCCTACGAGCAGTACTTC. Translating it yields CASSQRQGMAYEQYF. Combining the CDR3 with reference TRBV9 and TRBJ2-7 gives the whole variable domain DSGVTQTPKHLITATGQRVTLRCSPRSGDLSVYWYQQSLDQGLQFLIQYYNGEERAKGNILERFSAQQFPDLHSELNLSSLELGDSALYFCASSQRQGMAYEQYFGPGTRLTVT.

This clonotype was observed a few times. The rearrangement uses TRBV7-9 and TRBJ2-2; D possibly uses TRBD1 or TRBD2 (5 bases each). The ends were cut back, 5 bases at V and 4 bases at J, with 14 bases in the middle. This CDR3 has 15 amino acids. Per germline, CDR1 SEHNR and CDR2 FQNEAQ (reference sequence). CDR3 DNA sequence: TGTGCCAGCAGCCCCGGGACGGCGGGCACCGGGGAGCTGTTTTTT. This codes for CASSPGTAGTGELFF.

This clonotype was seen ten or more times. This chain uses TRBV7-2 with TRBJ2-7; D not certain. With 5 bases removed from V and 4 bases from J, the gap between germline ends came to 9 bases. The germline V gene has CDR1 SGHTA and CDR2 FQGNSA. The CDR3 is 12 residues long. CDR3 sequence (DNA): TGTGCCAGCAGCCAACCCGGTTACGAGCAGTACTTC. It codes for CASSQPGYEQYF.

CDR3 residues: CASSQGQTGNEQFF. The CDR3 DNA sequence: TGCGCCAGCAGCCAAGGGCAGACAGGTAATGAGCAGTTCTTC. The chain has TRBV4-3 and TRBJ2-1, with D maybe TRBD1 (6 bases). Germline V CDR1 and CDR2: LGHNA, YSLEER. V was pared by 1 base and J by 7 bases, with 11 bases between. The CDR3 sequence is 14 residues long.

In this sample, this clonotype turned up a few times. This chain connects TRBV24-1 to TRBJ1-1; D unresolved. The germline CDR1 and CDR2 sequences are KGHDR and SFDVKD. The CDR3 covers 17 residues. The ends were cut back, 4 bases at V and 1 base at J, with 18 bases in the middle. The CDR3 DNA reads TGTGCCACCAGTGAGTTGGTGGCATTCAATTCGAACACTGAAGCTTTCTTT. Its protein is CATSELVAFNSNTEAFF.

This clonotype occurred many times. The chain recombines TRBV20-1 with TRBJ1-6; TRBD1 is a possible D gene (6 bases). The CDR3 consists of 11 residues. Trimming took 5 bases from V and 15 from J, leaving 14 bases between them. The germline V gene has CDR1 DFQATT and CDR2 SNEGSKA (reference sequence). The CDR3 DNA sequence: TGCAGTGCTGGCAGGGGAGGGGGCCTCCACTTT. It codes for CSAGRGGGLHF.